These T cell receptor beta chains were read from a single sample in a study of identical twins. Each CDR3 protein is one row after TCRdb ran MiXCR on the 5' RACE reads. Of over 200,000 distinct CDR3 sequences listed, 8% to 11% are singletons. Sample: memory T cells sorted from blood. All receptors derive from a man aged 45 to 65 in good health. Each CDR3 is given with its conserved first and last residue. The D gene is left open where the match is weak. Clone size appears in some rows only: once, few, many, or a class for an expanded clone.

clone size,V gene,D gene,J gene,CDR3 DNA,CDR3 protein
NA,TRBV5-1,NA,TRBJ2-7,TGCGCCAGCAGCCCCGCAACAGAAAGAGGGTACGAGCAGTACTTC,CASSPATERGYEQYF
few,TRBV10-3,NA,TRBJ1-6,TGTGCCATCAGCGGGGGGACCGTCGGTTCACCCCTCCACTTT,CAISGGTVGSPLHF
few,TRBV20-1,NA,TRBJ2-2,TGCAGTGCTCTCCTGAAGGGGACACGAAACACCGGGGAGCTGTTTTTT,CSALLKGTRNTGELFF
few,TRBV10-3,NA,TRBJ1-6,TGTGCCACATTGGGGGACCGCGATTCACCCCTCCACTTT,CATLGDRDSPLHF
many,TRBV20-1,NA,TRBJ2-7,TGCAGTGCTAGAGACAACCGCAGAGGGACAAATTCCTACGAGCAGTACTTC,CSARDNRRGTNSYEQYF
many,TRBV7-2,TRBD2,TRBJ2-1,TGTGCCAGCAGCCGGACTAGCGGGGGGGGAATGTACAATGAGCAGTTCTTC,CASSRTSGGGMYNEQFF
many,TRBV5-5,NA,TRBJ2-7,TGTGCCAGCAGCTGGAATTGGATGGGGGCCTACGAGCAGTACTTC,CASSWNWMGAYEQYF
NA,TRBV4-1,NA,TRBJ2-3,TGCGCCAGCAGCCAAGATAGGCTTCCAGATACGCAGTATTTT,CASSQDRLPDTQYF
many,TRBV29-1,TRBD1,TRBJ2-5,TGCAGCGTTGTATCACAGGGGGGTCGGGAGACCCAGTACTTC,CSVVSQGGRETQYF
few,TRBV12-3/TRBV12-4,TRBD2,TRBJ2-1,TGTGCCAGCAGTTCATCTAGCGGGAGGGCTTACAGTGAGCAGTTCTTC,CASSSSSGRAYSEQFF
many,TRBV14,NA,TRBJ1-6,TGTGCCAGCAGCCAAGGACAAATTAATTCACCCCTCCACTTT,CASSQGQINSPLHF
many,TRBV7-2,NA,TRBJ2-7,TGTGCCAGCAGCTCCGACAGGACCTCCTACGAGCAGTACTTC,CASSSDRTSYEQYF
many,TRBV15,NA,TRBJ2-5,TGTGCCACCAGCAACAGGGGAGGCCAAGAGACCCAGTACTTC,CATSNRGGQETQYF
NA,TRBV3-1,NA,TRBJ2-7,TGTGCCAGCAGCCGGCGGGCAGGCCCTGACTACGAGCAGTACTTC,CASSRRAGPDYEQYF
many,TRBV28,TRBD1,TRBJ2-5,TGTGCCAGCAGTTTCGGGACAGGGGAGACCCAGTACTTC,CASSFGTGETQYF
few,TRBV27,TRBD1,TRBJ2-7,TGTGCCAGCAGTTTATCATGGGGACAGTTCTACGAGCAGTACTTC,CASSLSWGQFYEQYF
many,TRBV20-1,NA,TRBJ1-6,TGCAGTGCTAACCGGGACACCTATTCACCCCTCCACTTT,CSANRDTYSPLHF
many,TRBV12-3/TRBV12-4,TRBD2,TRBJ2-2,TGTGCCAGCAGGACAACTAGCGGGAGGGCCGGGGACACCGGGGAGCTGTTTTTT,CASRTTSGRAGDTGELFF
NA,TRBV7-6,NA,TRBJ2-3,TGTGCCAGCAGCTTTGGGGGCGGGGATACGCAGTATTTT,CASSFGGGDTQYF
NA,TRBV10-2,TRBD2,TRBJ2-1,TGCGCCAGCAGGAGGGCGGGAGGGGGGGGTGAGCAGTTCTTC,CASRRAGGGGEQFF
many,TRBV7-9,NA,TRBJ1-2,TGTGCCAGCAGCGACCGGGACGGTAACTATGGCTACACCTTC,CASSDRDGNYGYTF
NA,TRBV10-2,NA,TRBJ2-7,TGCGCCAGCAGTGACGACCCCGACCCCTACGAGCAGTACTTC,CASSDDPDPYEQYF
NA,TRBV5-1,NA,TRBJ2-3,TGCGCCAGCAGCTTGTCTGGGCGCCCGGGGGATACGCAGTATTTT,CASSLSGRPGDTQYF
medium-sized,TRBV18,TRBD2,TRBJ2-1,TGTGCCAGCTCACCCGAGACCGGGACTAGCGGGGTCGAGTTCTTC,CASSPETGTSGVEFF
NA,TRBV11-2,NA,TRBJ2-2,TGTGCCAGCAGCCAGACTAGGAACACCGGGGAGCTGTTTTTT,CASSQTRNTGELFF
many,TRBV5-1,NA,TRBJ2-2,TGCGCCAGCAGCTTACTTACGAGGGCCTCGAACACCGGGGAGCTGTTTTTT,CASSLLTRASNTGELFF
many,TRBV6-1,NA,TRBJ1-3,TGTGCCAGCAGTGACCCAGGGGTCCTCTCTGGAAACACCATATATTTT,CASSDPGVLSGNTIYF
few,TRBV6-1,TRBD1,TRBJ1-1,TGTGCCAGCAGAAAGACAGGGGGCAACACTGAAGCTTTCTTT,CASRKTGGNTEAFF
few,TRBV24-1,TRBD1,TRBJ2-7,TGTGCCACAACAGGGGGCGAGCAGTACTTC,CATTGGEQYF
NA,TRBV2,NA,TRBJ1-2,TGTGCCAGCATGGAGGTACCTAACTATGGCTACACCTTC,CASMEVPNYGYTF
many,TRBV28,NA,TRBJ2-1,TGTGCCAGCAGCCCTCTGCGGGCAGAAGCCTACAATGAGCAGTTCTTC,CASSPLRAEAYNEQFF
many,TRBV6-2/TRBV6-3,NA,TRBJ1-5,TGTGCCAGCAGTTCCCAGGGTCGGGACAATCAGCCCCAGCATTTT,CASSSQGRDNQPQHF
NA,TRBV7-2,NA,TRBJ2-7,TGTGCCAGCAGCCGGTGGACGAGCTACGAGCAGTACTTC,CASSRWTSYEQYF
NA,TRBV28,TRBD2,TRBJ2-1,TGTGCCAGCAGTTTTGCTGCGGGAGAACCCTACAATGAGCAGTTCTTC,CASSFAAGEPYNEQFF
many,TRBV14,TRBD1,TRBJ2-5,TGTGCCAGCAGCTTACAGGGGGCGCTGACCCAGTACTTC,CASSLQGALTQYF
NA,TRBV4-1,TRBD1,TRBJ1-6,TGCGCCAGCAGCCAAGGGACAGGCCGTTCACCCCTCCACTTT,CASSQGTGRSPLHF
few,TRBV20-1,TRBD2,TRBJ2-1,TGCAGTAGCGGGAGGCAGTACAATGAGCAGTTCTTC,CSSGRQYNEQFF
NA,TRBV27,NA,TRBJ2-7,TGTGCCAGCAGTTTATCCGGTTCCGAGCAGTACTTC,CASSLSGSEQYF
NA,TRBV12-3/TRBV12-4,NA,TRBJ2-3,TGTGCCAGCAGTCTCCTCGGCGCAGATACGCAGTATTTT,CASSLLGADTQYF
few,TRBV9,TRBD1,TRBJ1-3,TGTGCCAGCAGCTCCGGGACAGGGACTGCGGGAAACACCATATATTTT,CASSSGTGTAGNTIYF
many,TRBV12-3/TRBV12-4,TRBD1,TRBJ1-5,TGTGCCAGCAGTTCGACAGGGAGACAGCCCCAGCATTTT,CASSSTGRQPQHF